The 26 T cell receptor beta chains listed next were all sequenced from one sample in a study of early T cells in non-severe SARS-CoV-2 infection. TCRdb ran MiXCR on the 5' RACE reads and lists one entry per CDR3 protein. The table lists some 98,000 distinct CDR3 sequences, approximately 17% of them singletons. Sequencing input: whole blood. Receptor source: an adult who was a healthcare worker with PCR-confirmed SARS-CoV-2 infection or an uninfected control (not recorded which).

The chain has TRBV4-1 and TRBJ2-1, with a possible D match to TRBD2 (5 bases). The V and J ends lost 3 bases and 7 bases respectively, with 10 bases between them. The germline CDR1 and CDR2 sequences are MGHRA and YSYEKL. The CDR3 has 13 amino acids. CDR3 nucleotide sequence: TGCGCCAGCAGCCAGATAGGGAGTAATGAGCAGTTCTTC. This sequence encodes CASSQIGSNEQFF.

The J gene is TRBJ2-3, the V gene TRBV5-1; 7 bases fit TRBD2. Germline loops: CDR1 SGHRS, CDR2 YFSETQ. The CDR3 has 15 amino acids. V was clipped by 7 bases and J by 3 bases; unmatched bases: 11. In DNA, the CDR3 is TGCGCCAGCTCGATCTGGGCTAGCGGAACAGATACGCAGTATTTT. The encoded protein is CASSIWASGTDTQYF.

The CDR3 DNA reads TGTGCCAGCAGCCTTCGGACGAAAACAGATACGCAGTATTTT. It encodes CASSLRTKTDTQYF. The chain uses TRBV7-8 and TRBJ2-3; no reliable D call. The length of the CDR3 is 14 residues. Germline V lookup: CDR1 SGHVS, CDR2 FQNEAQ. The V gene lost 5 bases and the J gene lost 3 bases, with 12 bases spanning the gap.

This clonotype was seen a handful of times. The rearrangement links TRBV7-9 to TRBJ1-1, with D uncertain. Deletions cut 5 bases from V and 2 bases from J, with 15 bases between. The CDR3 contains 15 residues. CDR1 is SEHNR, CDR2 FQNEAQ, per germline (reference sequence). The CDR3 nucleotides are TGTGCCAGCAGCCACGAGAAGGGCTCCAACACTGAAGCTTTCTTT. It yields the protein CASSHEKGSNTEAFF.

This clonotype has a count of ten or more. The gene calls are TRBV19 and TRBJ1-5; 9 bases are a match to TRBD1. Trimming removed 3 bases from V and 6 bases from J; junction bases left unmatched: 6. Per the germline V gene, CDR1 is LNHDA and CDR2 is SQIVND (reference sequence). The CDR3 is 15 amino acids. The CDR3 nucleotides are TGTGCCAGTAGTATTCGACAGGGGGGGTTTCAGCCCCAGCATTTT. This gives the protein CASSIRQGGFQPQHF. Together with reference TRBV19 and TRBJ1-5, the CDR3 gives the full variable domain: DGGITQSPKYLFRKEGQNVTLSCEQNLNHDAMYWYRQDPGQGLRLIYYSQIVNDFQKGDIAEGYSVSREKKESFPLTVTSAQKNPTAFYLCASSIRQGGFQPQHFGDGTRLSIL.

A few counts support this clonotype. The DNA for the CDR3 is TGTGCCAGCGGGACAAACGAAGATTCACCCCTCCACTTT. Amino acids: CASGTNEDSPLHF. V usage is TRBV2 and J usage is TRBJ1-6; a possible D gene is TRBD1 (6 bases). The CDR3 totals 13 residues. Germline V CDR1 and CDR2: SNHLY, FYNNEI. V shed 8 bases and J shed 8 bases, with 13 bases lying between them.

This clonotype was counted between two and nine times. The rearrangement joins TRBV28 to TRBJ2-5; no clear D. V was trimmed by 4 bases and J by 5 bases, leaving 8 bases between them. The CDR3 is made up of 12 amino acids. The germline V gene has CDR1 MDHEN and CDR2 SYDVKM. The CDR3 spells CASSYPPETQYF. CDR3 coding DNA: TGTGCCAGCAGTTACCCTCCGGAGACCCAGTACTTC.

By share of the sample, this clonotype is medium-sized. The chain combines TRBV7-2 with TRBJ2-7; D gene uncertain. Per the germline V gene, CDR1 is SGHTA and CDR2 is FQGNSA. V was cut by 5 bases and J by 0 bases, with 5 bases left in between. This CDR3 spans 12 amino acids. CDR3 region: CASSPNSYEQYF. In nucleotides, the CDR3 is TGTGCCAGCAGCCCGAACTCCTACGAGCAGTACTTC.

This clonotype appeared many times. This chain uses TRBV18 with TRBJ1-1; D not resolved. This CDR3 is built from 14 residues. Germline CDR1 KGHSH, CDR2 LQKENI. With 3 bases removed from V and 1 base from J, the gap between germline ends came to 9 bases. The CDR3 sequence is CASSPSRENTEAFF. The CDR3 DNA reads TGTGCCAGCTCACCTTCCCGGGAGAACACTGAAGCTTTCTTT.

This clonotype showed up just a few times. The J gene is TRBJ1-5, the V gene TRBV19, with D hard to call. Trimming cost V 6 bases and J 3 bases, with 9 bases left between them. The CDR3 is 13 residues long. Germline-derived CDR1 and CDR2 are LNHDA and SQIVND (reference sequence). This CDR3 reads CASRGMINQPQHF. The CDR3 DNA is TGTGCCAGTAGGGGGATGATCAATCAGCCCCAGCATTTT.

The table lists this clonotype with a few counts. V gene TRBV6-1 combines with J gene TRBJ1-4, with 8 bases lining up with TRBD1. V lost 5 bases to trimming and J lost 8 bases; unmatched junction nucleotides: 7. This CDR3 has 14 residues. CDR1 is MNHNS, CDR2 SASEGT, per germline. The CDR3 nucleotides read TGTGCCAGCAGTAGACAGGGGCATCGGGAAAAACTGTTTTTT. Translated, it gives CASSRQGHREKLFF.

This clonotype has just a few counts. The chain links TRBV20-1 to TRBJ2-7, with D possibly TRBD1 on 6 matching bases. Deletions cut 3 bases from V and 2 bases from J, with 11 bases between. Germline CDR1 DFQATT, CDR2 SNEGSKA (reference sequence). This CDR3 spans 13 amino acids. The CDR3 nucleotides are TGCAGTGCTAGGGAACAGGGTACCTACGAGCAGTACTTC. Translation: CSAREQGTYEQYF.

This clonotype has ten or more counts. One end of the junction does not line up with germline, which may come from a read error. The V and J genes are TRBV28 and TRBJ2-7; the D is unclear. This CDR3 comprises 14 residues. Germline V gene lookup returns CDR1 MDHEN and CDR2 SYDVKM. Here the CDR3 reads CASSLSGYSYEQYF. The CDR3 DNA follows: TGTGCCAGCAGCTTATCCGGGTACTCCTACGAGCAGTACTTC.

This clonotype was observed a handful of times. The gene calls are TRBV11-2 and TRBJ1-2, with D unclear. V lost 1 base to trimming and J lost 8 bases, with 11 bases between them. Germline V gene sequence: CDR1 SGHAT, CDR2 FQNNGV. There are 13 residues in the CDR3. CDR3 loop: CASSLGGPDGYTF. In nucleotides, the CDR3 is TGTGCCAGCAGCTTAGGGGGTCCGGACGGCTACACCTTC. Full variable domain (outside the CDR3, taken from reference TRBV11-2 and TRBJ1-2): EAGVAQSPRYKIIEKRQSVAFWCNPISGHATLYWYQQILGQGPKLLIQFQNNGVVDDSQLPKDRFSAERLKGVDSTLKIQPAKLEDSAVYLCASSLGGPDGYTFGSGTRLTVV.

The chain joins TRBV27 to TRBJ2-4; a weak D match, TRBD2 (6 bases). The CDR3 extends over 15 amino acids. The V gene lost 2 bases and the J gene lost 7 bases, with 15 bases spanning the gap. The germline V gene has CDR1 MNHEY and CDR2 SMNVEV (reference sequence). The CDR3 nucleotides are TGTGCCAGCAGTTTAAGTTCGGCGGGGCGGAACATTCAGTACTTC. This codes for CASSLSSAGRNIQYF.

The V and J genes are TRBV19 and TRBJ2-1, with D perhaps TRBD1 (5 bases). Germline CDR1 and CDR2: LNHDA and SQIVND (reference sequence). This CDR3 spans 15 amino acids. V was cut by 1 base and J by 5 bases, with 12 bases left in between. CDR3 nucleotides: TGTGCCAGTAGTATAGTCAGGGCCAGAGACAATGAGCAGTTCTTC. Its protein is CASSIVRARDNEQFF.

This clonotype was counted many times. The chain combines TRBV19 with TRBJ2-3; 8 bases align to TRBD1. This CDR3 region has 14 residues. V gave up 8 bases and J gave up 1 base; unmatched junction bases: 5. The V gene's germline CDR1 is LNHDA and CDR2 SQIVND (reference sequence). CDR3 coding DNA: TGTGCCAGTGCAGGGGGCGCCGGCACAGATACGCAGTATTTT. It yields the protein CASAGGAGTDTQYF.

This clonotype was detected only a few times. This chain joins TRBV3-1 and TRBJ2-3, with 7 bases matching TRBD2. V was clipped by 6 bases and J by 0 bases; unmatched bases: 6. Germline-derived CDR1 and CDR2 are LGHDT and YNNKEL (reference sequence). The CDR3 extends over 15 amino acids. DNA of the CDR3: TGTGCCAGCAGACGGCTAGCGGCTAGCACAGATACGCAGTATTTT. Translated: CASRRLAASTDTQYF.

The CDR3 DNA sequence: TGTGCCAGCAGCTTACTAGCGGGGGGGCAAGAGACCCAGTACTTC. Translation gives CASSLLAGGQETQYF. The chain carries TRBV7-9 and TRBJ2-5; the match to TRBD2 covers 12 bases. The CDR3 is 15 residues long. Germline V CDR1 and CDR2: SEHNR, FQNEAQ (reference sequence). Trimming removed 2 bases from V and 2 bases from J; junction bases left unmatched: 0.

The gene calls are TRBV7-2 and TRBJ2-1; D is ambiguous. This CDR3 contains 15 residues. The germline CDR1 and CDR2 sequences are SGHTA and FQGNSA. V lost 3 bases to trimming and J lost 0 bases, with 9 bases between them. In nucleotides, the CDR3 is TGTGCCAGCAGCTTGGCAGGCATCTCCTACAATGAGCAGTTCTTC. This sequence encodes CASSLAGISYNEQFF. The variable domain in full, with the rest retrieved from reference TRBV7-2 and TRBJ2-1, is GAGVSQSPSNKVTEKGKDVELRCDPISGHTALYWYRQSLGQGLEFLIYFQGNSAPDKSGLPSDRFSAERTGGSVSTLTIQRTQQEDSAVYLCASSLAGISYNEQFFGPGTRLTVL.

This clonotype appeared once. The chain combines TRBV28 with TRBJ1-2; no clear D gene. V was cut by 6 bases and J by 3 bases, with 11 bases left in between. The CDR3 has 13 amino acids. Looked up from germline, CDR1 is MDHEN and CDR2 is SYDVKM. Here the CDR3 DNA reads TGTGCCAGCAGCCCCGGGCTCTACTATGGCTACACCTTC. The encoded protein is CASSPGLYYGYTF.

This chain links TRBV7-9 with TRBJ1-1; D call uncertain. The CDR3 contains 12 residues. The germline V and J ends were trimmed by 2 bases and 7 bases, with 8 bases remaining between them. In germline, CDR1 is SEHNR, CDR2 FQNEAQ (reference sequence). This CDR3 reads CASSLSIFEAFF. The CDR3 nucleotides are TGTGCCAGCAGCTTATCAATTTTTGAAGCTTTCTTT.

V usage is TRBV6-6 and J usage is TRBJ2-5; maybe TRBD1 (6 bases). V was pared by 6 bases and J by 1 base, with 6 bases between. Germline CDR1 reads MNHNY; CDR2 reads SVGAGI (reference sequence). CDR3 length: 12 residues. The CDR3 DNA sequence: TGTGCCAGCAGGACAGGCCAAGAGACCCAGTACTTC. It yields the protein CASRTGQETQYF.

The rearrangement uses TRBV20-1 and TRBJ2-1, with D uncertain. This CDR3 contains 15 residues. Germline values: CDR1 DFQATT, CDR2 SNEGSKA (reference sequence). V gave up 0 bases and J gave up 3 bases, with 12 bases separating them. DNA of the CDR3: TGCAGTGCTAGAGATTTGGGTGGGGACTACAATGAGCAGTTCTTC. Translation gives CSARDLGGDYNEQFF.

This clonotype was observed a handful of times. The chain employs TRBV5-1 and TRBJ1-1, with TRBD1 identical over 8 bases. CDR1 is SGHRS, CDR2 YFSETQ, per germline. V dropped 1 base and J dropped 4; count of bases not matched to a gene: 3. CDR3 size: 14 residues. This chain's CDR3 is CASSLSTGGTEAFF. As DNA, the CDR3 is TGCGCCAGCAGCTTGAGTACAGGGGGCACTGAAGCTTTCTTT.

This clonotype was detected a few times. The V call is TRBV27, the J call TRBJ2-2; D not certain. CDR1 is MNHEY and CDR2 is SMNVEV in the germline V gene (reference sequence). V was pared by 8 bases and J by 6 bases, with 10 bases between. The CDR3 loop spans 12 amino acids. In nucleotides, the CDR3 is TGTGCCAGCGGGTTCGGGTCCGGGGAGCTGTTTTTT. It specifies CASGFGSGELFF.